This T cell receptor beta chain was recovered during a study of cytotoxic CD8 clonotypes in ibrutinib-treated CLL. About the research overall: Patients attained some 24 partial and 2 complete responses; at median about 74 months, approximately 14 remained remitted while 12 progressed. Response samples were obtained once patients had received a median about 12 months of treatment, range 6 to 36.

TCRdb's copy holds only in-frame clones and misses some; the assay was immunoSEQ multiplex PCR. This repertoire shows approximately 70,000 clones, over 75% found once; its top ten account for roughly 7.7%. The ends were cut back, 5 bases at V and 7 bases at J, with 12 bases in the middle. CDR3 length: 12 residues. Germline loops: CDR1 SGHNT, CDR2 YYREEE (reference sequence). Of note for this clone: Its antigen is unknown.

Study-wide findings and caveats: With treatment, public clonotypes, which were uncommon, either contracted or remained stable. Patients had baseline clonality above age-matched healthy donors, and this clonality moved with circulating CD8+ T-cell counts.

Here the sequenced sample was PBMCs, taken at disease progression, from a patient treated with ibrutinib. V is TRBV5-4 and J is TRBJ1-1; a possible D gene is TRBD1 (6 bases). The TCR originated in a human donor with chronic lymphocytic leukemia. The CDR3 DNA reads TGTGCCAGCAGTATGTGGGGGCTTGAAGCTTTCTTT. This codes for CASSMWGLEAFF.